This T cell receptor (beta chain) came from a study of post-analysis software for immune sequencing data. Presence of unique molecular identifiers characterized the TCR beta cDNA libraries. A population of about 0.95 to 10 million T cells gave rise to approximately 530,000 cDNA molecules. TCRdb analysed the PCR reads with MiXCR anew, one entry per CDR3 protein. This table has 150,000 to 200,000 distinct CDR3 sequences, 35% to 40% appearing once. Deletions cut 7 bases from V and 2 bases from J, with 8 bases between. The CDR3 is 12 residues long. Germline CDR1 reads MNHEY; CDR2 reads SVGEGT. This clonotype was seen more than once but under ten times.

The gene calls are TRBV6-2 or TRBV6-3 and TRBJ2-5; D call uncertain. The TCR sequence derives from a girl aged 5-17 years with multiple sclerosis. The sequences come from blood, collected after autologous hematopoietic stem cell transplantation. In DNA, the CDR3 is TGTGCCAGCACCCAGGTTCAAGAGACCCAGTACTTC. Residues: CASTQVQETQYF.